This TCR beta chain was captured by sequencing in a study of monozygotic twins with cystic fibrosis. A remark on this clone: No antigen is known for it.

Study-wide results and limits: Nucleotide-identical clonotype sharing was significantly higher within monozygotic CF twin pairs than between unrelated CF individuals. In 13 of 16 pairs, V gene usage was closest to the co-twin's. No link emerged between shared CDR3 counts and age, concordance or severity.

TCRdb's table, derived via immunoSEQ multiplex PCR, lists solely in-frame clones and lacks some. The sample contains 35,000 or so clones, approximately 80% of which appear only once. The length of the CDR3 is 16 residues. Germline V gene sequence: CDR1 SGHRS, CDR2 YFSETQ. The V gene lost 1 base and the J gene lost 0 bases, with 14 bases spanning the gap. The TCR sequence derives from a girl under 10 years old with cystic fibrosis. V usage is TRBV5-1 and J usage is TRBJ2-7; D is unclear. The material sequenced was blood. CDR3 loop: CASSLRGDRASYEQYF. CDR3 nucleotides: TGCGCCAGCAGCTTGCGTGGGGATCGGGCCTCCTACGAGCAGTACTTC.